The following is a T cell receptor beta chain sequence with its context. Its antigen is as yet unknown. PCR involved 60 Vbeta and 13 Jbeta primers. The protocol was immunoSEQ multiplex PCR, while the TCRdb copy is restricted to in-frame clones and leaves out a portion. The repertoire includes around 150,000 clones, more than 75% of them detected once, and around 2.5% sits in the top ten. The data were taken from a study of cytomegalovirus exposure and HLA in healthy donors. Study-wide context: Among the approximately 400 genotyped donors, around 81% were placed in the Caucasian-associated ancestry cluster. Study-level findings and limits: Reports indicate that TCR beta sequences accurately predicted the HLA-A and HLA-B alleles of most subjects. Roughly even sequencing depth across donors was the assumption behind the presence/absence analyses.

Trimming left V 9 bases short and J 3 bases short, with 16 bases between. Germline loops: CDR1 MNHNS, CDR2 SASEGT. This CDR3 has 14 amino acids. This clonotype was obtained from a man in his fifties in good health and CMV-seronegative. Sequences were obtained from PBMCs. The chain is built from TRBV6-1 and TRBJ2-3; the D gene is possibly TRBD1 (6 bases). CDR3 bases: TGTGCCAGTTTAGACCCTACAGGGACAGATACGCAGTATTTT. Translating it yields CASLDPTGTDTQYF.